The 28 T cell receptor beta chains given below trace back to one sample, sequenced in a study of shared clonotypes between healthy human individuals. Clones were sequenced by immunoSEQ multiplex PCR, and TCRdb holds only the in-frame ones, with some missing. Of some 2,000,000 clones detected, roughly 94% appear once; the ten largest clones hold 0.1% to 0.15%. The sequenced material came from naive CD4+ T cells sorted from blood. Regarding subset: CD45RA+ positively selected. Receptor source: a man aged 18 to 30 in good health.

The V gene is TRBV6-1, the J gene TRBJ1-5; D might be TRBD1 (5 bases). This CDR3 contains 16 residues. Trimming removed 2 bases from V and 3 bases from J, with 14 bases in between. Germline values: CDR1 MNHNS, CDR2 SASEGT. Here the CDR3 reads CASSETGTVINQPQHF. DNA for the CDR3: TGTGCCAGCAGTGAAACCGGGACTGTTATCAATCAGCCCCAGCATTTT.

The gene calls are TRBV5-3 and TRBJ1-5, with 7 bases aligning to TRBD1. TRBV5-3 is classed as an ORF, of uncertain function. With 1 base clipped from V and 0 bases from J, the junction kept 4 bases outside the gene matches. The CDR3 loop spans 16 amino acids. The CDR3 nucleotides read TGTGCCAGAAGCTTGCGGAGGGGGCTTAGCAATCAGCCCCAGCATTTT. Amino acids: CARSLRRGLSNQPQHF.

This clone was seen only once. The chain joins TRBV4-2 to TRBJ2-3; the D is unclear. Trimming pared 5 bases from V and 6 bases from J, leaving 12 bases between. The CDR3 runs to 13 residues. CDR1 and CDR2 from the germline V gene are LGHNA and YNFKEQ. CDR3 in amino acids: CASSRAGMDTQYF. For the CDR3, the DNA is TGTGCCAGCAGCAGGGCAGGTATGGATACGCAGTATTTT.

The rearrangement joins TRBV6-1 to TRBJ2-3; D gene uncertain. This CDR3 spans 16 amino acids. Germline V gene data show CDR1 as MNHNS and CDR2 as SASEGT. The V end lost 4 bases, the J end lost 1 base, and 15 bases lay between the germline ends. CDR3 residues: CASSAFLVYGTDTQYF. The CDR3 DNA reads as TGTGCCAGCAGTGCTTTTCTAGTATATGGCACAGATACGCAGTATTTT.

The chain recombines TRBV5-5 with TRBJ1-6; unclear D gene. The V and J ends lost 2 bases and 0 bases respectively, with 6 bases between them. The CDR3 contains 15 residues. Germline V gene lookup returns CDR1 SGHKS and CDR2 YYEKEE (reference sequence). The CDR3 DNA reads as TGTGCCAGCAGCTTACAGAGCTCCTATAATTCACCCCTCCACTTT. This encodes CASSLQSSYNSPLHF.

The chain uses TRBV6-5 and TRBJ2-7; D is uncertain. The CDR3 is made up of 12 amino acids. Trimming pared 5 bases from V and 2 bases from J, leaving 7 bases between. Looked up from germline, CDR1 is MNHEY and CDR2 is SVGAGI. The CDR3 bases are TGTGCCAGCAGTGGCAGAGCCTACGAGCAGTACTTC. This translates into CASSGRAYEQYF.

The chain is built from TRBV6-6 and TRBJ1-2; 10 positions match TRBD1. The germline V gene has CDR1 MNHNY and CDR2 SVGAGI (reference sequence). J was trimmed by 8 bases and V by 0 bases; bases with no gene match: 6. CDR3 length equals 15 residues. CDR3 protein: CASSYSSGQGDGYTF. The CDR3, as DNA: TGTGCCAGCAGTTACTCTTCCGGACAGGGGGACGGCTACACCTTC.

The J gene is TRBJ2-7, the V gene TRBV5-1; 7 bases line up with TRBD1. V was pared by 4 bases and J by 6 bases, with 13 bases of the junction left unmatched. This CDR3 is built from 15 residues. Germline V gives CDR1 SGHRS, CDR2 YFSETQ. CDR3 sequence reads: CASSDRTGVTSEQYF. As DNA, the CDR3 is TGCGCCAGCAGCGATAGGACAGGTGTGACTTCCGAGCAGTACTTC. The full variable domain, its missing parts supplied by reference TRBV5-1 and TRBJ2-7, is KAGVTQTPRYLIKTRGQQVTLSCSPISGHRSVSWYQQTPGQGLQFLFEYFSETQRNKGNFPGRFSGRQFSNSRSEMNVSTLELGDSALYLCASSDRTGVTSEQYFGPGTRLTVT.

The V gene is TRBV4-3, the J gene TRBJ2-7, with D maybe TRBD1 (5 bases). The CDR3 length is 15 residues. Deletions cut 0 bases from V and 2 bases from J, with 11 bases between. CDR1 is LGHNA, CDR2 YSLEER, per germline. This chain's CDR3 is CASSQDLLGAYEQYF. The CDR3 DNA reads TGCGCCAGCAGCCAAGATCTTTTAGGGGCCTACGAGCAGTACTTC.

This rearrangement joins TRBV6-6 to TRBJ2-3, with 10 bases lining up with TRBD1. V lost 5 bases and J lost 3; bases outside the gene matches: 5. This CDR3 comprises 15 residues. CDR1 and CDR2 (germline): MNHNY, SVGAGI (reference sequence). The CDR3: CASSPSDRGTDTQYF. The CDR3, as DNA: TGTGCCAGCAGTCCGTCGGACAGGGGGACAGATACGCAGTATTTT.

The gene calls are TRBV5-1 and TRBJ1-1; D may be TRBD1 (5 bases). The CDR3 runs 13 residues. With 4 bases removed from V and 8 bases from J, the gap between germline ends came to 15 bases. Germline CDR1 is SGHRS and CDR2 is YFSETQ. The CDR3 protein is CASSPGDLEEAFF. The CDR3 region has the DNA TGCGCCAGCAGCCCGGGGGACTTGGAAGAAGCTTTCTTT.

The CDR3 sequence: CATGREVNSPLHF. The CDR3 region has the DNA TGTGCCACCGGAAGGGAGGTAAATTCACCCCTCCACTTT. This sequence joins TRBV2 and TRBJ1-6, with D uncertain. Germline CDR1 and CDR2: SNHLY and FYNNEI. This CDR3 is 13 amino acids long. Trimming left V 10 bases short and J 7 bases short, with 14 bases between.

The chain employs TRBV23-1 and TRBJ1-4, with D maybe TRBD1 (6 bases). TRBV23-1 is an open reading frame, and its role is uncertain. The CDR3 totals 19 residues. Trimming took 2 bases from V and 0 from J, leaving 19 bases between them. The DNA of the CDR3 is TGCGCCAGCAGTCAACCCGCTCCTACAGGGCCTGCAACTAATGAAAAACTGTTTTTT. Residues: CASSQPAPTGPATNEKLFF.

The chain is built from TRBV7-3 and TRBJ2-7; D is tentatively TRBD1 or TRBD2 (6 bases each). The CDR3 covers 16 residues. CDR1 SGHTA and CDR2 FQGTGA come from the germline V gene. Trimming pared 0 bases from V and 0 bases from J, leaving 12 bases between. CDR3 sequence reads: CASSLTGGSSSYEQYF. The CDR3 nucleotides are TGTGCCAGCAGCTTAACAGGGGGGAGCAGCTCCTACGAGCAGTACTTC.

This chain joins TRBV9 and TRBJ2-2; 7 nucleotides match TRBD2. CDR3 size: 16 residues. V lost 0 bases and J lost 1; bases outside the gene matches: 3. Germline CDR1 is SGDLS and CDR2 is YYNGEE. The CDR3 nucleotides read TGTGCCAGCAGCGTAGTTCAGCGGGGGAACACCGGGGAGCTGTTTTTT. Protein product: CASSVVQRGNTGELFF.

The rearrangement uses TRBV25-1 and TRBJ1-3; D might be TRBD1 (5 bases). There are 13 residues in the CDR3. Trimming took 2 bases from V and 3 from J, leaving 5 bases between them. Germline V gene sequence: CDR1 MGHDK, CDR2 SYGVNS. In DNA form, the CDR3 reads TGTGCCAGCAGTGAACAGGGTGGAAACACCATATATTTT. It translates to CASSEQGGNTIYF.

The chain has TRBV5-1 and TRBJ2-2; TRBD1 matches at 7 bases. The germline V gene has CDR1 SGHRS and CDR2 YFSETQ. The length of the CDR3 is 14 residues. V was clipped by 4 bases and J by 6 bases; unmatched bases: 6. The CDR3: CASSLAGGSGELFF. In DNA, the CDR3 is TGCGCCAGCAGCCTGGCAGGGGGTTCCGGGGAGCTGTTTTTT.

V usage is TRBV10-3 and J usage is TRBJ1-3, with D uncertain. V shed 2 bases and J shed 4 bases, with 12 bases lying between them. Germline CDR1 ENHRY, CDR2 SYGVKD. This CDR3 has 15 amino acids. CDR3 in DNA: TGTGCCATCAGTGAGGCTTTGGGTTCGGGAAACACCATATATTTT. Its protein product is CAISEALGSGNTIYF.

The CDR3 sequence is CASSESGGAGNEQFF. As DNA, the CDR3 is TGCGCCAGCAGTGAGAGCGGGGGGGCAGGTAATGAGCAGTTCTTC. The V gene is TRBV10-2, the J gene TRBJ2-1, with 10 bases that match TRBD2. CDR3 length: 15 residues. The ends lost 2 bases at V and 7 bases at J; junction bases unmatched: 5. CDR1 WSHSY and CDR2 SAAADI come from the germline V gene.

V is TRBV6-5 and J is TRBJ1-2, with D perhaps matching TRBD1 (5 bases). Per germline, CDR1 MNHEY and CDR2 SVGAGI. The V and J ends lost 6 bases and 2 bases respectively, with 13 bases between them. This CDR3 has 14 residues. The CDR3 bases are TGTGCCAGCAGCCAGGACATCCACAACTATGGCTACACCTTC. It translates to CASSQDIHNYGYTF.

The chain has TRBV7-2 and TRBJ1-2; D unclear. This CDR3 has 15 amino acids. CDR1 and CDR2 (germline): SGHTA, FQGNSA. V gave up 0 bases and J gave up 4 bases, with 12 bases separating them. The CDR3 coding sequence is TGTGCCAGCAGCTTAGCGCCCTGGACGGGCTATGGCTACACCTTC. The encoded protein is CASSLAPWTGYGYTF.

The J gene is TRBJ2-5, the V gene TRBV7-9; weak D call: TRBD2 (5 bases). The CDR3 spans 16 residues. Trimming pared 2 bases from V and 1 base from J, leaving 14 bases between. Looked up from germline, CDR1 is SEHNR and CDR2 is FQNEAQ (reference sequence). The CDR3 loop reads CASSLMGRGPQETQYF. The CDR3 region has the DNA TGTGCCAGCAGCTTAATGGGTAGAGGGCCCCAAGAGACCCAGTACTTC.

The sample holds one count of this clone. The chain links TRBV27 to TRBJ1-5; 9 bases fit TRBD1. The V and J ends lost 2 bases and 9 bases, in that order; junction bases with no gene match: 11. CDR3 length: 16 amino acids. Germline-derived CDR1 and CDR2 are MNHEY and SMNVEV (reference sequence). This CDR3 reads CASSLVGQGIDLPQHF. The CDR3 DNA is TGTGCCAGCAGTTTAGTGGGACAGGGTATCGATTTGCCCCAGCATTTT.

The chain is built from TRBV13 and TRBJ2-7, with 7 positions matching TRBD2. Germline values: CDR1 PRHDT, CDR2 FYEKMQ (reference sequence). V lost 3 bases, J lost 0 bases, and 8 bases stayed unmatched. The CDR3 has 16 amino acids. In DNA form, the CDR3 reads TGTGCCAGCAGCTTCAGAAAGAGCGGGACCTCCTACGAGCAGTACTTC. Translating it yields CASSFRKSGTSYEQYF. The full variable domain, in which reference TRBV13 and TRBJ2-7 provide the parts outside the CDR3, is AAGVIQSPRHLIKEKRETATLKCYPIPRHDTVYWYQQGPGQDPQFLISFYEKMQSDKGSIPDRFSAQQFSDYHSELNMSSLELGDSALYFCASSFRKSGTSYEQYFGPGTRLTVT.

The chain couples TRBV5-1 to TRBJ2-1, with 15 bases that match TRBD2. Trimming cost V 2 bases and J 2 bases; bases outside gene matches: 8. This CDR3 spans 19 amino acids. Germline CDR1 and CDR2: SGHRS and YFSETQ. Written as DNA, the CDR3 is TGCGCCAGCAGCTTCGGCGGACTAGCGGGAGGGCCAACCTACAATGAGCAGTTCTTC. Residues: CASSFGGLAGGPTYNEQFF.

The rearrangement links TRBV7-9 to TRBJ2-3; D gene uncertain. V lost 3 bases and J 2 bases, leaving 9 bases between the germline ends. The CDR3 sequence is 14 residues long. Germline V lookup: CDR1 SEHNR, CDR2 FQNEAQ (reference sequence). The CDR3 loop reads CASSLGIPTDTQYF. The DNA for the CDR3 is TGTGCCAGCAGCTTGGGGATTCCCACAGATACGCAGTATTTT.

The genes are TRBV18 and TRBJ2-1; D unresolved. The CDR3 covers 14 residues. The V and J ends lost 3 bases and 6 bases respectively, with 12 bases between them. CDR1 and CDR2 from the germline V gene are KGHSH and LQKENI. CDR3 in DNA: TGTGCCAGCTCACCCCTAACGCGGACCAATGAGCAGTTCTTC. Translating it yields CASSPLTRTNEQFF.

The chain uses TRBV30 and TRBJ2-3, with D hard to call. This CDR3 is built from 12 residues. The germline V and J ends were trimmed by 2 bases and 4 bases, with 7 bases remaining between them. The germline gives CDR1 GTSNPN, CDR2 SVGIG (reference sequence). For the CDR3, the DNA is TGTGCCTGGAGTCTTAGTGCAGATACGCAGTATTTT. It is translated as CAWSLSADTQYF.